A selection of T cell receptor beta chains follows, all from one sample in a study of cytomegalovirus exposure and HLA in healthy donors. Here immunoSEQ multiplex PCR was the method, and the copy in TCRdb shows in-frame clones only, minus some. The table records tens of thousands of clones, roughly nine tenths of them present only once. The sequenced sample consisted of PBMCs. The receptors here all came from a man aged 18 to 30 in good health and CMV-seronegative. Both conserved end residues are part of each CDR3. Fields, in order: J gene, clone size, D gene, V gene, CDR3 protein, CDR3 DNA. A D gene is named only where the DNA matches it firmly. Clone sizes are given selectively: once, few, many, or a class where the clone is expanded.

J: TRBJ1-2; size: few; D: -; V: TRBV2; CDR3: CASRGARINVDGYTF; DNA: TGTGCCAGCAGGGGAGCCAGGATAAACGTCGATGGCTACACCTTC
J: TRBJ1-2; size: -; D: TRBD1; V: TRBV10-3; CDR3: CAISGYRGPSGYTF; DNA: TGTGCCATCAGTGGGTACAGGGGGCCGAGTGGCTACACCTTC
J: TRBJ2-3; size: -; D: TRBD2; V: TRBV4-3; CDR3: CASSQDPGLAGVGNTQYF; DNA: TGCGCCAGCAGCCAAGACCCAGGGCTAGCGGGAGTTGGAAATACGCAGTATTTT
J: TRBJ1-2; size: -; D: TRBD1; V: TRBV13; CDR3: CASGVRTGFDYGYTF; DNA: TGTGCCAGCGGGGTGAGGACAGGGTTCGACTATGGCTACACCTTC
J: TRBJ2-3; size: -; D: -; V: TRBV9; CDR3: CASSVAGDTDTQYF; DNA: TGTGCCAGCAGCGTAGCTGGAGACACAGATACGCAGTATTTT
J: TRBJ2-3; size: -; D: TRBD1; V: TRBV6-5; CDR3: CASREDRVRTDTQYF; DNA: TGTGCCAGCAGAGAGGACAGGGTGCGCACAGATACGCAGTATTTT
J: TRBJ2-1; size: -; D: TRBD2; V: TRBV4-3; CDR3: CASSQRLAGGVDEQFF; DNA: TGCGCCAGCAGCCAGCGACTAGCGGGAGGGGTCGATGAGCAGTTCTTC
J: TRBJ2-5; size: -; D: -; V: TRBV27; CDR3: CASSPLRGETQYF; DNA: TGTGCCAGCAGTCCCCTTAGGGGGGAGACCCAGTACTTC
J: TRBJ2-2; size: -; D: TRBD1; V: TRBV19; CDR3: CASSFRQGLALNTGELFF; DNA: TGTGCCAGTAGTTTTCGACAGGGATTAGCGCTAAACACCGGGGAGCTGTTTTTT
J: TRBJ1-1; size: -; D: TRBD1; V: TRBV19; CDR3: CASSIYGTVNTEAFF; DNA: TGTGCCAGTAGTATATACGGGACAGTTAACACTGAAGCTTTCTTT
J: TRBJ1-4; size: -; D: -; V: TRBV2; CDR3: CASRADWQYKEKLFF; DNA: TGTGCCAGCAGGGCAGACTGGCAGTATAAGGAAAAACTGTTTTTT
J: TRBJ2-7; size: -; D: TRBD2; V: TRBV18; CDR3: CASSPLRVGAAGGSYEQYF; DNA: TGTGCCAGCTCACCACTGAGAGTGGGCGCCGCGGGAGGAAGCTACGAGCAGTACTTC
J: TRBJ2-1; size: -; D: TRBD2; V: TRBV29-1; CDR3: CSAGLFSSGGVVEQFF; DNA: TGCAGCGCCGGATTGTTCTCTAGCGGGGGCGTGGTTGAGCAGTTCTTC
J: TRBJ1-2; size: -; D: -; V: TRBV5-6; CDR3: CASSLGELGGYTF; DNA: TGTGCCAGCAGCTTAGGGGAATTGGGTGGCTACACCTTC
J: TRBJ2-7; size: -; D: TRBD1; V: TRBV2; CDR3: CASSERDRGGGCEQYF; DNA: TGTGCCAGCAGTGAGAGGGACAGGGGCGGAGGTTGCGAGCAGTACTTC
J: TRBJ1-2; size: -; D: TRBD1; V: TRBV9; CDR3: CASSEGQGYGYTF; DNA: TGTGCCAGCAGCGAAGGACAGGGCTATGGCTACACCTTC
J: TRBJ2-1; size: once; D: TRBD2; V: TRBV4-2; CDR3: CASSPPGLGHNEQFF; DNA: TGTGCCAGCAGCCCCCCGGGACTAGGTCACAATGAGCAGTTCTTC
J: TRBJ1-1; size: -; D: -; V: TRBV5-1; CDR3: CASSSDPSQENTEAFF; DNA: TGCGCCAGCAGCTCGGACCCATCACAGGAGAACACTGAAGCTTTCTTT
J: TRBJ2-7; size: -; D: TRBD1; V: TRBV19; CDR3: CASSRDRGSYEQYF; DNA: TGTGCCAGTAGTAGGGACAGAGGTTCCTACGAGCAGTACTTC
J: TRBJ2-7; size: -; D: TRBD2; V: TRBV9; CDR3: CASSVEGGSEQYF; DNA: TGTGCCAGCAGCGTAGAAGGCGGGAGCGAGCAGTACTTC
J: TRBJ1-4; size: -; D: -; V: TRBV28; CDR3: CGSQGPRNEKLFF; DNA: TGTGGTTCTCAGGGGCCCAGAAATGAAAAACTGTTTTTT
J: TRBJ2-1; size: -; D: TRBD2; V: TRBV5-1; CDR3: CASSVPRTSGSGSSYNEQFF; DNA: TGCGCCAGCAGCGTGCCCAGGACTAGCGGGAGCGGGAGCTCCTACAATGAGCAGTTCTTC
J: TRBJ2-5; size: -; D: -; V: TRBV14; CDR3: CASSQEAGWGRETQYF; DNA: TGTGCCAGCAGCCAAGAAGCGGGCTGGGGGAGAGAGACCCAGTACTTC
J: TRBJ2-3; size: once; D: -; V: TRBV25-1; CDR3: CASTPTDSGPSTDTQYF; DNA: TGTGCCAGCACTCCCACTGACAGCGGGCCTAGCACAGATACGCAGTATTTT
J: TRBJ2-5; size: -; D: -; V: TRBV18; CDR3: CASSYTTGLEETQYF; DNA: TGTGCCAGCTCGTACACTACAGGGTTGGAAGAGACCCAGTACTTC
J: TRBJ2-2; size: -; D: -; V: TRBV7-6; CDR3: CASSLVGANRLTGELFF; DNA: TGTGCCAGCAGCTTAGTAGGGGCTAATCGTCTCACCGGGGAGCTGTTTTTT
J: TRBJ2-7; size: -; D: -; V: TRBV7-9; CDR3: CASSFFGGPDEQYF; DNA: TGTGCCAGCAGCTTCTTCGGCGGGCCCGACGAGCAGTACTTC
J: TRBJ2-1; size: -; D: TRBD2; V: TRBV5-1; CDR3: CASSLARTSRNDEQFF; DNA: TGCGCCAGCAGCTTGGCGAGGACTAGCAGGAATGATGAGCAGTTCTTC
J: TRBJ2-7; size: -; D: TRBD2; V: TRBV28; CDR3: CASSLFSGGRGAYEQYF; DNA: TGTGCCAGCAGTTTATTTTCGGGGGGGAGAGGTGCCTACGAGCAGTACTTC
J: TRBJ2-3; size: -; D: -; V: TRBV5-1; CDR3: CASSLAGVGTDTQYF; DNA: TGCGCCAGCAGCTTGGCGGGAGTTGGCACAGATACGCAGTATTTT
J: TRBJ1-4; size: once; D: TRBD1; V: TRBV27; CDR3: CASSLGGQGGKLFF; DNA: TGTGCCAGCAGTTTAGGTGGACAGGGTGGAAAACTGTTTTTT
J: TRBJ2-7; size: -; D: -; V: TRBV11-3; CDR3: CASSLQRTYEQYF; DNA: TGTGCCAGCAGCTTACAGCGAACCTACGAGCAGTACTTC
J: TRBJ2-5; size: -; D: -; V: TRBV7-9; CDR3: CASSRGTQYF; DNA: TGTGCCAGCTCTCGGGGGACCCAGTACTTC
J: TRBJ2-7; size: medium-sized; D: -; V: TRBV11-2; CDR3: CASSSPVGDEQYF; DNA: TGTGCCAGCAGTTCGCCGGTCGGGGACGAGCAGTACTTC
J: TRBJ2-7; size: -; D: TRBD1; V: TRBV13; CDR3: CASSLGDRVGEQYF; DNA: TGTGCCAGCAGCTTAGGGGACAGGGTAGGCGAGCAGTACTTC
J: TRBJ1-4; size: once; D: -; V: TRBV7-2; CDR3: CASSLGGAANEKLFF; DNA: TGTGCCAGCAGCTTAGGCGGGGCGGCTAATGAAAAACTGTTTTTT
J: TRBJ2-3; size: -; D: TRBD2; V: TRBV30; CDR3: CASKGLAGVDTQYF; DNA: TGTGCCTCTAAGGGACTAGCGGGAGTAGATACGCAGTATTTT
J: TRBJ1-4; size: -; D: TRBD1; V: TRBV11-2; CDR3: CASSLTGTGGEKLFF; DNA: TGTGCCAGCAGCCTAACTGGGACAGGGGGAGAAAAACTGTTTTTT
J: TRBJ2-5; size: once; D: -; V: TRBV11-2; CDR3: CASSSLSGAVQETQYF; DNA: TGTGCCAGCAGCTCGCTCTCTGGTGCGGTGCAAGAGACCCAGTACTTC
J: TRBJ2-7; size: few; D: TRBD2; V: TRBV9; CDR3: CASSAGTSGSLEGTYEQYF; DNA: TGTGCCAGCAGCGCAGGGACTAGCGGCTCCCTAGAGGGGACCTACGAGCAGTACTTC
J: TRBJ1-2; size: -; D: -; V: TRBV18; CDR3: CASSPVGTSANYGYTF; DNA: TGTGCCAGCTCCCCCGTTGGGACTTCCGCTAACTATGGCTACACCTTC
J: TRBJ1-1; size: medium-sized; D: -; V: TRBV4-2; CDR3: CASSQEAGDGTEAFF; DNA: TGTGCCAGCAGCCAAGAAGCGGGGGATGGCACTGAAGCTTTCTTT
J: TRBJ2-1; size: -; D: TRBD1; V: TRBV11-2; CDR3: CASNAGTGRFSSYNEQFF; DNA: TGTGCCAGCAACGCCGGGACAGGCCGTTTCAGCTCCTACAATGAGCAGTTCTTC
J: TRBJ2-5; size: -; D: -; V: TRBV13; CDR3: CASRDSGQTQETQYF; DNA: TGTGCCAGCAGAGACTCGGGACAAACCCAAGAGACCCAGTACTTC
J: TRBJ1-5; size: -; D: -; V: TRBV10-2; CDR3: CASTTYSNQPQHF; DNA: TGCGCCAGCACAACTTATAGCAATCAGCCCCAGCATTTT
J: TRBJ2-2; size: -; D: -; V: TRBV5-1; CDR3: CASSLARGSGELFF; DNA: TGCGCCAGCAGCTTGGCCCGGGGGAGCGGGGAGCTGTTTTTT
J: TRBJ2-3; size: -; D: TRBD2; V: TRBV9; CDR3: CASSERPSQTSGRARDTQYF; DNA: TGTGCCAGCAGCGAGAGGCCCTCCCAGACTAGCGGGAGGGCACGGGATACGCAGTATTTT
J: TRBJ2-7; size: few; D: -; V: TRBV11-2; CDR3: CASSLVAGYEQYF; DNA: TGTGCCAGCAGCTTAGTGGCAGGCTACGAGCAGTACTTC
J: TRBJ2-3; size: -; D: TRBD2; V: TRBV30; CDR3: CAWTSGIGTDTQYF; DNA: TGTGCCTGGACTAGCGGGATTGGCACAGATACGCAGTATTTT
J: TRBJ2-3; size: -; D: TRBD1; V: TRBV7-2; CDR3: CASNRGPGPDTQYF; DNA: TGTGCCAGTAACAGGGGTCCTGGTCCAGATACGCAGTATTTT
J: TRBJ1-1; size: few; D: -; V: TRBV28; CDR3: CASSQGGGNTEAFF; DNA: TGTGCCAGCAGTCAAGGGGGGGGTAACACTGAAGCTTTCTTT
J: TRBJ1-5; size: -; D: -; V: TRBV6-1; CDR3: CASSDWHQPQHF; DNA: TGTGCCAGCAGTGATTGGCACCAGCCCCAGCATTTT
J: TRBJ2-1; size: -; D: -; V: TRBV21-1; CDR3: CASSNAGLAGGPSYNEQFF; DNA: TGTGCCAGCAGCAACGCGGGACTAGCGGGAGGGCCGTCCTACAATGAGCAGTTCTTC
J: TRBJ2-3; size: -; D: TRBD2; V: TRBV7-9; CDR3: CASSLSLADTDTQYF; DNA: TGTGCCAGCAGCTTATCACTAGCGGACACAGATACGCAGTATTTT
J: TRBJ2-1; size: -; D: -; V: TRBV14; CDR3: CASSQDRVQQFF; DNA: TGTGCCAGCAGCCAAGACCGAGTTCAGCAGTTCTTC
J: TRBJ2-7; size: -; D: TRBD1; V: TRBV19; CDR3: CASRYTGTGAYEQYF; DNA: TGTGCCAGTAGATACACCGGGACAGGGGCCTACGAGCAGTACTTC
J: TRBJ2-5; size: -; D: TRBD1; V: TRBV11-3; CDR3: CASSSSSGTGIETQYF; DNA: TGTGCCAGCAGCTCCTCGTCCGGGACAGGGATTGAGACCCAGTACTTC
J: TRBJ1-1; size: -; D: TRBD1; V: TRBV7-8; CDR3: CASSSTGAQLMRAFF; DNA: TGTGCCAGCAGCTCCACAGGGGCGCAACTGATGAGAGCTTTCTTT
J: TRBJ2-3; size: -; D: -; V: TRBV28; CDR3: CASSLVYPDTQYF; DNA: TGTGCCAGCAGTTTGGTCTACCCAGATACGCAGTATTTT
J: TRBJ1-3; size: -; D: -; V: TRBV11-2; CDR3: CASSWELAISGNTIYF; DNA: TGTGCCAGCAGCTGGGAGCTTGCAATCTCTGGAAACACCATATATTTT